This T cell receptor beta chain was observed in a study of human T cells and chemical hapten exposure. The wider study: Readings were taken at 6 days from patch tests that had applied 0.01% DPC to the upper back. Study findings and constraints: Expanded TCRs created a significantly greater count of big CDR3 similarity clusters than controls did. The donor cohort had alopecia, so its immune response may not match that of healthy people.

Indicated time point: pre-sensitization, week 0. Treatment specified: therapeutic diphenylcyclopropenone sensitization with weekly scalp DPC. Germline lookup yields CDR1 MGHRA and CDR2 YSYEKL. This CDR3 comprises 17 residues. Trimming took 2 bases from V and 2 from J, leaving 15 bases between them. Unique molecular identifiers were attached to individual cDNA molecules during library preparation. TCRdb redid the calling of the RACE reads with MiXCR, one entry per CDR3 protein. The sample has roughly 380,000 distinct CDR3 sequences, 5% to 6.5% seen once. In its sample, this clonotype was seen a few times. Its antigen is currently unknown.

The sequence came from a woman in her forties or fifties with alopecia areata. Some clones in this sample may be carry-over from other donors' samples. This chain links TRBV4-1 with TRBJ2-2, with TRBD2 as a possible D gene (6 bases). This material consisted of whole blood, taken in connection with sensitization to the hapten diphenylcyclopropenone (DPC). The CDR3: CASSQWGDGANTGELFF. The CDR3 DNA follows: TGCGCCAGCAGCCAATGGGGGGACGGGGCCAACACCGGGGAGCTGTTTTTT.